These 26 T cell receptor beta chains were sequenced from one sample in a study of neurological immune-mediated disorders (dated by TCRdb to the late 2010s). Library prep was done by 5' RACE. This sample was sequenced with an Illumina HiSeq 2500. The public reads were reprocessed in TCRdb via fastp at Q25 and MiXCR, keeping in-frame beta chains. Rows with a matching CDR3 protein are joined into one entry that keeps the most common DNA and genes. Present in this sample are about 20,000 distinct CDR3 sequences, about 2.6% of which were seen just once. The ten largest make up 5% to 6% of the sample. Input material: PBMCs. Every receptor here comes from a woman in her late teens or twenties with multiple sclerosis.

This chain connects TRBV9 to TRBJ1-2, with D maybe TRBD1 (5 bases). CDR1 and CDR2 from the germline V gene are SGDLS and YYNGEE. This CDR3 contains 13 residues. The V gene lost 0 bases and the J gene lost 7 bases, with 10 bases spanning the gap. The CDR3 is CASSVGTGFGYTF. The DNA of the CDR3 is TGTGCCAGCAGCGTAGGCACAGGCTTTGGCTACACCTTC.

This clonotype was found many times. The CDR3 loop reads CAWSIGAYNEQFF. The CDR3 DNA is TGTGCCTGGAGTATTGGGGCCTACAATGAGCAGTTCTTC. This chain connects TRBV30 to TRBJ2-1; D remains ambiguous. V shed 2 bases and J shed 2 bases, with 7 bases lying between them. Germline CDR1 is GTSNPN and CDR2 is SVGIG (reference sequence). This CDR3 region has 13 residues.

This clonotype occurred many times. The CDR3 DNA reads as TGTGCCAGCAGTCCACGGGACAGGGTGGGAAACGAGCAGTACTTC. This codes for CASSPRDRVGNEQYF. V is TRBV28 and J is TRBJ2-7, with 9 bases lining up with TRBD1. The CDR3 sequence is 15 residues long. With V trimmed by 5 bases and J by 5 bases, 10 bases remained unmatched. Germline CDR1 is MDHEN and CDR2 is SYDVKM.

This clonotype was picked up many times. The V and J genes are TRBV9 and TRBJ2-7; 9 bases align to TRBD1. Unmatched junction bases numbered 7, after V lost 2 bases and J lost 4 bases. CDR1 and CDR2 from the germline V gene are SGDLS and YYNGEE. CDR3 length equals 15 residues. The CDR3 loop reads CASSVGTGKLYEQYF. CDR3 DNA sequence: TGTGCCAGCAGCGTGGGGACAGGGAAATTGTACGAGCAGTACTTC. The full variable domain, in which reference TRBV9 and TRBJ2-7 provide the parts outside the CDR3, is DSGVTQTPKHLITATGQRVTLRCSPRSGDLSVYWYQQSLDQGLQFLIQYYNGEERAKGNILERFSAQQFPDLHSELNLSSLELGDSALYFCASSVGTGKLYEQYFGPGTRLTVT.

This clonotype has ten or more counts. V and J are TRBV3-1 and TRBJ1-6; a possible D gene is TRBD1 (6 bases). In germline, CDR1 is LGHDT, CDR2 YNNKEL (reference sequence). Between the trimmed V and J ends, which lost 1 base and 3 bases, there was a span of 10 bases. This CDR3 is 16 amino acids long. The CDR3 sequence: CASSQGWTVYNSPLHF. The CDR3 region has the DNA TGTGCCAGCAGCCAAGGGTGGACAGTCTATAATTCACCCCTCCACTTT.

This clonotype appeared many times. The V and J genes are TRBV7-6 and TRBJ2-1; 16 bases map to TRBD2. Germline V gene lookup returns CDR1 SGHVS and CDR2 FNYEAQ. The CDR3 sequence is 18 residues long. Germline trimming cut 5 bases from V and 1 base from J; bases unmatched to any gene: 5. The CDR3 reads CASSPGLAGGPSYNEQFF. The CDR3 region has the DNA TGTGCCAGCAGCCCGGGACTAGCGGGGGGGCCTTCCTACAATGAGCAGTTCTTC.

This clonotype has a handful of counts. The chain uses TRBV7-6 and TRBJ2-7; 7 bases are shared with TRBD1. Per germline, CDR1 SGHVS and CDR2 FNYEAQ. V lost 5 bases to trimming and J lost 0 bases; unmatched junction nucleotides: 7. This CDR3 has 15 amino acids. CDR3 coding DNA: TGTGCCAGCAGCCCTGACAGGGCTAGCTCCTACGAGCAGTACTTC. This sequence encodes CASSPDRASSYEQYF.

Many counts were recorded for this clonotype. The chain joins TRBV20-1 to TRBJ2-5, with a weak D call TRBD2 (6 bases). The germline CDR1 and CDR2 sequences are DFQATT and SNEGSKA (reference sequence). The V end was cut by 0 bases, the J end by 5 bases, with 13 bases between. The CDR3 contains 14 residues. CDR3 DNA sequence: TGCAGTGCTAGAGACAGGGACCGGGGGGAGACCCAGTACTTC. This sequence encodes CSARDRDRGETQYF.

This clonotype was counted many times. The CDR3 loop is CASSLMRLPNEQFF. CDR3 bases: TGTGCCAGCAGCTTAATGCGGCTACCGAATGAGCAGTTCTTC. V and J are TRBV7-3 and TRBJ2-1; D uncertain. CDR3 length: 14 amino acids. Germline V gives CDR1 SGHTA, CDR2 FQGTGA. V lost 1 base to trimming and J lost 7 bases, with 11 bases between them. The full variable domain, its missing parts supplied by reference TRBV7-3 and TRBJ2-1, is GAGVSQTPSNKVTEKGKYVELRCDPISGHTALYWYRQSLGQGPEFLIYFQGTGAADDSGLPNDRFFAVRPEGSVSTLKIQRTERGDSAVYLCASSLMRLPNEQFFGPGTRLTVL.

The chain uses TRBV9 and TRBJ1-3; unclear D gene. CDR3 length: 15 residues. CDR1 and CDR2 (germline): SGDLS, YYNGEE. Trimming removed 0 bases from V and 4 bases from J, with 11 bases in between. CDR3 in amino acids: CASSVAGVTGNTIYF. CDR3 in DNA: TGTGCCAGCAGCGTAGCTGGGGTTACGGGAAACACCATATATTTT.

There are many counts of this clonotype. The genes are TRBV7-9 and TRBJ1-1; D call uncertain. V was pared by 5 bases and J by 6 bases, with 10 bases between. Germline V gene sequence: CDR1 SEHNR, CDR2 FQNEAQ (reference sequence). This CDR3 is 12 amino acids long. The CDR3: CASSEGSPEAFF. The CDR3 DNA follows: TGTGCCAGCAGCGAGGGTTCACCTGAAGCTTTCTTT.

Many counts were recorded for this clonotype. V usage is TRBV4-3 and J usage is TRBJ2-3; D remains unclear. Between the trimmed V and J ends, which lost 5 bases and 1 base, there was a span of 7 bases. There are 13 residues in the CDR3. In germline, CDR1 is LGHNA, CDR2 YSLEER. This chain's CDR3 is CASSTKGTDTQYF. In DNA, the CDR3 is TGCGCCAGCAGCACCAAAGGCACAGATACGCAGTATTTT.

This clonotype was found many times. The rearrangement links TRBV5-1 to TRBJ1-1; D ambiguous. There are 15 residues in the CDR3. CDR1 is SGHRS, CDR2 YFSETQ, per germline. V lost 4 bases and J 0 bases, leaving 13 bases between the germline ends. CDR3 region: CASSDGIWMNTEAFF. CDR3 nucleotides: TGCGCCAGCAGCGACGGAATCTGGATGAACACTGAAGCTTTCTTT.

This clonotype was detected ten times or more. The V and J genes are TRBV6-6 and TRBJ2-7; 8 nucleotides match TRBD2. The ends lost 0 bases at V and 7 bases at J; junction bases unmatched: 8. This CDR3 has 15 amino acids. Germline CDR1 MNHNY, CDR2 SVGAGI (reference sequence). For the CDR3, the DNA is TGTGCCAGCAGTTACTCCCGGGAGGGCCCGGGGGAGCAGTACGTC. Translating it yields CASSYSREGPGEQYV.

This clonotype was detected many times. The chain recombines TRBV3-1 with TRBJ2-3; maybe TRBD2 (6 bases). Deletions cut 5 bases from V and 6 bases from J, with 18 bases between. Germline lookup yields CDR1 LGHDT and CDR2 YNNKEL (reference sequence). The length of the CDR3 is 15 residues. The CDR3 region has the DNA TGTGCCAGCAGCTCCGGGACTCAAAAGAGGGATACGCAGTATTTT. Its translation: CASSSGTQKRDTQYF.

This clonotype was seen repeatedly, ten times or more. This sequence joins TRBV9 and TRBJ2-1, with D unresolved. Germline CDR1 is SGDLS and CDR2 is YYNGEE. This CDR3 has 14 amino acids. Trimming removed 0 bases at V and 3 bases at J, with 7 bases between. The CDR3 DNA sequence: TGTGCCAGCAGCGTAGGAGGTCACTACAATGAGCAGTTCTTC. Translation: CASSVGGHYNEQFF.

In its sample, this clonotype was seen many times. The chain employs TRBV9 and TRBJ2-1, with TRBD2 as a possible D gene (5 bases). The CDR3 is 19 amino acids. Trimming left V 4 bases short and J 0 bases short, with 23 bases between. Germline-derived CDR1 and CDR2 are SGDLS and YYNGEE. CDR3 sequence: CASSPLGSIERSSYNEQFF. The DNA of the CDR3 is TGTGCCAGCAGCCCTCTAGGGAGCATCGAGCGGAGCTCCTACAATGAGCAGTTCTTC.

There are a few counts of this clonotype. The J gene is TRBJ2-7, the V gene TRBV25-1; D may be TRBD2 (5 bases). The CDR3 spans 15 residues. V dropped 2 bases and J dropped 4 bases, with 15 bases sitting between them. Germline V gives CDR1 MGHDK, CDR2 SYGVNS. CDR3 in DNA: TGTGCCAGCAGTGAAGTCTTTCGAGCGGTATACGAGCAGTACGTC. Translation gives CASSEVFRAVYEQYV.

This clonotype was observed many times. V usage is TRBV20-1 and J usage is TRBJ1-5; D possibly corresponds to TRBD1 (5 bases). With 3 bases removed from V and 5 bases from J, the gap between germline ends came to 8 bases. The CDR3 contains 12 residues. Germline loops: CDR1 DFQATT, CDR2 SNEGSKA (reference sequence). CDR3 loop: CSASRGDQPQHF. The CDR3 region has the DNA TGCAGTGCTAGCAGAGGGGATCAGCCCCAGCATTTT.

This clonotype was recorded many times. This sequence joins TRBV12-3 or TRBV12-4 and TRBJ2-1; 12 bases match TRBD2. This CDR3 region has 17 residues. Losses at the gene ends were 6 bases for V and 9 bases for J; bases not matched to a gene: 15. This CDR3 reads CASSSSVASGGVGEQFF. The CDR3 DNA sequence: TGTGCCAGCAGCTCCTCTGTGGCTAGCGGGGGGGTCGGTGAGCAGTTCTTC.

Ten or more counts support this clonotype. The chain joins TRBV6-5 to TRBJ1-6; no firm D call. CDR1 is MNHEY and CDR2 is SVGAGI in the germline V gene. V lost 2 bases and J 11 bases, leaving 13 bases between the germline ends. There are 14 residues in the CDR3. CDR3 loop: CASSYEGGGPPLHF. DNA for the CDR3: TGTGCCAGCAGTTACGAGGGCGGTGGTCCACCCCTCCACTTT.

This clonotype has at least ten counts. One end of the junction varies from germline; a read error may be responsible. The rearrangement links TRBV20-1 to TRBJ1-5, with D possibly TRBD1 on 6 matching bases. Germline V gene data show CDR1 as DFQATT and CDR2 as SNEGSKA (reference sequence). This CDR3 contains 10 residues. DNA for the CDR3: TGCAGTGCTAGCGGGGGGCCCCAGAATTTT. Translated, it gives CSASGGPQNF.

The chain combines TRBV27 with TRBJ2-1; 10 bases are a match to TRBD2. CDR3 size: 19 residues. Germline loops: CDR1 MNHEY, CDR2 SMNVEV (reference sequence). The V segment lost 3 bases and the J segment 12 bases; nucleotides outside the gene matches: 23. The chain's CDR3 is CASSFLPQRGLAGGTVQFF. The CDR3, as DNA: TGTGCCAGCAGTTTTCTACCCCAGAGGGGTTTAGCGGGAGGAACTGTGCAGTTCTTC.

V and J are TRBV3-1 and TRBJ1-2; TRBD1 might be the D (5 bases). Trimming stripped 2 bases from V and 2 bases from J, with 15 bases between. The germline CDR1 and CDR2 sequences are LGHDT and YNNKEL (reference sequence). The CDR3 is made up of 16 amino acids. For the CDR3, the DNA is TGTGCCAGCAGCCAATCCTATGGGGCAGAGAACTATGGCTACACCTTC. It encodes CASSQSYGAENYGYTF.

The genes are TRBV5-5 and TRBJ2-3; no definite D call. V was trimmed by 3 bases and J by 4 bases, leaving 6 bases between them. In germline, CDR1 is SGHKS, CDR2 YYEKEE (reference sequence). The CDR3 spans 12 residues. This CDR3 reads CASSSNSDTQYF. The CDR3 nucleotides are TGTGCCAGCAGCTCAAATTCAGATACGCAGTATTTT.

This clonotype was found many times. V usage is TRBV5-1 and J usage is TRBJ2-5, with a weak D call TRBD1 (6 bases). Germline V lookup: CDR1 SGHRS, CDR2 YFSETQ. The CDR3 has 12 amino acids. V was clipped by 5 bases and J by 1 base, with 6 bases between them. CDR3 loop: CASRDSQETQYF. DNA of the CDR3: TGCGCCAGCAGGGACAGCCAAGAGACCCAGTACTTC.